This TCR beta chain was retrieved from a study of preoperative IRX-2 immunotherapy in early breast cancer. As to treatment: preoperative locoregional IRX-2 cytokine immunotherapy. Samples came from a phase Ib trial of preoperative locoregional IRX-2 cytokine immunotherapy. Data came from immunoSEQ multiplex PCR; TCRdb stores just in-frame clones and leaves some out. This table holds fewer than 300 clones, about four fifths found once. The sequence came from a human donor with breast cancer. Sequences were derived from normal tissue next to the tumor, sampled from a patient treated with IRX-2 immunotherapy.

CDR3 nucleotide sequence: TGTGCCAGCAGCTCCGACAGAAACTCCTACGAGCAGTACTTC. Its protein product is CASSSDRNSYEQYF. The V call is TRBV11-3, the J call TRBJ2-7, with TRBD1 as a possible D gene (5 bases). From germline, CDR1 is SGHNT and CDR2 YENEEA. The CDR3 is 14 amino acids. V was clipped by 4 bases and J by 0 bases, with 10 bases between them. Drawing the rest from reference TRBV11-3 and TRBJ2-7, the complete variable domain is EAGVVQSPRYKIIEKKQPVAFWCNPISGHNTLYWYLQNLGQGPELLIRYENEEAVDDSQLPKDRFSAERLKGVDSTLKIQPAELGDSAVYLCASSSDRNSYEQYFGPGTRLTVT.